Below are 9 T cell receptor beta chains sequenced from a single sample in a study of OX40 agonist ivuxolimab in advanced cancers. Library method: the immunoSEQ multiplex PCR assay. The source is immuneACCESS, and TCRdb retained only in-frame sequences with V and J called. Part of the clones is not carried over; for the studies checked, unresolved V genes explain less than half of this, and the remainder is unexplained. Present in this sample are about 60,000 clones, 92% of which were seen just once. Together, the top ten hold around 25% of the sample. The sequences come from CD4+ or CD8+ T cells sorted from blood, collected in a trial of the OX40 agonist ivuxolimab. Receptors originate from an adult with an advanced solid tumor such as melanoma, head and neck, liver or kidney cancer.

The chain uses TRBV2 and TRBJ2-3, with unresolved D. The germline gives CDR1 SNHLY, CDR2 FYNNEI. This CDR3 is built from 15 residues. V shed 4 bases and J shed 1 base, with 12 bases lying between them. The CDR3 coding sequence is TGTGCCAGCAGTGGAGAGTTAGAAGGCACAGATACGCAGTATTTT. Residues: CASSGELEGTDTQYF. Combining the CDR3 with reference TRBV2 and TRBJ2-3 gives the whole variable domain EPEVTQTPSHQVTQMGQEVILRCVPISNHLYFYWYRQILGQKVEFLVSFYNNEISEKSEIFDDQFSVERPDGSNFTLKIRSTKLEDSAMYFCASSGELEGTDTQYFGPGTRLTVL.

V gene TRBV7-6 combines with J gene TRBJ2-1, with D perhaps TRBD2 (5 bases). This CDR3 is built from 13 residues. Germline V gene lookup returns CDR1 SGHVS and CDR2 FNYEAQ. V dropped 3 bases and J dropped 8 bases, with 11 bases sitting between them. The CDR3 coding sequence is TGTGCCAGCAGCTTCGGACTGATCGATGAGCAGTTCTTC. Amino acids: CASSFGLIDEQFF.

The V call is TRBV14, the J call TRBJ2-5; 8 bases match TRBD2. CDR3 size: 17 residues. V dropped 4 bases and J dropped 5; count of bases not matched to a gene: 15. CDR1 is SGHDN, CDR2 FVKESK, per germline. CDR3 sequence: CASSPSVEAGGEETQYF. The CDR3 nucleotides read TGTGCCAGCAGCCCTAGCGTCGAGGCGGGAGGTGAGGAGACCCAGTACTTC.

The CDR3 DNA follows: TGTGCCAGTAGTAGCGGGGGTACCTACGAGCAGTACTTC. This codes for CASSSGGTYEQYF. The chain uses TRBV19 and TRBJ2-7; 7 bases align to TRBD2. Germline loops: CDR1 LNHDA, CDR2 SQIVND (reference sequence). The CDR3 covers 13 residues. The trim removed 4 bases at V and 2 bases at J, leaving 2 bases unmatched.

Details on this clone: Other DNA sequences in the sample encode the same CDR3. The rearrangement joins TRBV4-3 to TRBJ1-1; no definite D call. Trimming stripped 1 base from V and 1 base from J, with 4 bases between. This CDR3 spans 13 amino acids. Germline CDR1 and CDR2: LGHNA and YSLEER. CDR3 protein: CASSQAGNTEAFF. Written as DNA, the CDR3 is TGCGCCAGCAGCCAAGCAGGGAACACTGAAGCTTTCTTT.

The CDR3 is CASSTLGDGPTFEQYF. The CDR3 DNA follows: TGTGCCAGCAGTACACTCGGGGACGGGCCTACCTTCGAGCAGTACTTC. V and J are TRBV28 and TRBJ2-7; D tentatively reads TRBD1 or TRBD2 (5 bases each). Germline CDR1 reads MDHEN; CDR2 reads SYDVKM. CDR3 length: 16 amino acids. The V end was cut by 5 bases, the J end by 6 bases, with 23 bases between.

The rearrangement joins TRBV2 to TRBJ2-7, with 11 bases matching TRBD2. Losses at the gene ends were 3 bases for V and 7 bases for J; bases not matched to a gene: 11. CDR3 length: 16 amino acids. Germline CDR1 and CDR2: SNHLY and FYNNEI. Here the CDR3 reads CASSEPGLAALSEQYF. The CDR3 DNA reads TGTGCCAGCAGTGAGCCGGGACTAGCGGCCCTTTCGGAGCAGTACTTC. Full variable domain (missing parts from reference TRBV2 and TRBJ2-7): EPEVTQTPSHQVTQMGQEVILRCVPISNHLYFYWYRQILGQKVEFLVSFYNNEISEKSEIFDDQFSVERPDGSNFTLKIRSTKLEDSAMYFCASSEPGLAALSEQYFGPGTRLTVT.

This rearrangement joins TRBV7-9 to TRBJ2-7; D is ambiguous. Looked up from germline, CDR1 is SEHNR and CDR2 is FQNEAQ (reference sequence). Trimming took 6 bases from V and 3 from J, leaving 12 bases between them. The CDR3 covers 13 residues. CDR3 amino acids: CASRQEVSYEQYF. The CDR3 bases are TGTGCCAGCAGACAAGAGGTCAGCTACGAGCAGTACTTC.

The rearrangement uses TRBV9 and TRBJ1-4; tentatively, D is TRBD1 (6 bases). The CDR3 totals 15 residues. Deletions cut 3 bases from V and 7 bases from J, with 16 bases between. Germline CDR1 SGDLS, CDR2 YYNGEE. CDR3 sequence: CASSAEGGSGEKLFF. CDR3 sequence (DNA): TGTGCCAGCAGCGCAGAAGGGGGGTCTGGTGAAAAACTGTTTTTT.